This entry is about one T cell receptor (beta chain). Its antigen is not identified. These data come from a study of vaccination and CD4 T cells after COVID-19. The overall study: A vaccine, either BNT162b2 or mRNA-1273, was given to participants in two doses. The study, taken as a whole, reports: Convalescent patients' median share of reactive clones seen only post-vaccination was 80% to 90%.

After removal of 5 bases from V and 5 bases from J, the junction contained 10 bases not matched to a gene. The CDR3 length is 14 residues. Germline V gene sequence: CDR1 DFQATT, CDR2 SNEGSKA (reference sequence). Stated treatment: roughly 10-day PBMC culture with coronavirus spike peptide pools or control peptides (ViraFEST assay). In this cohort, PCR tests turned positive between March and December 2020, predating US Alpha, Beta and Delta variants. Cultured CD4+ T cells had their DNA profiled by the Oncomine TCR Beta short-read assay. A single record per CDR3 protein comes from TCRdb applying MiXCR to the PCR reads. The data contain about 21,000 distinct CDR3 sequences, 45% to 60% of them singletons.

This clonotype was obtained from a human donor who had recovered from COVID-19. What was sequenced was CD4+ T cells from blood, cultured in vitro. The chain recombines TRBV20-1 with TRBJ2-5; TRBD2 matches at 8 bases. CDR3 loop: CSARRGGAKETQYF. CDR3 nucleotides: TGCAGTGCTCGCCGGGGGGGGGCAAAGGAGACCCAGTACTTC.